This entry lists 9 T cell receptor beta chains sequenced from one sample in a study of human T cells and chemical hapten exposure. MiXCR, run by TCRdb on the RACE reads, gives a single entry per CDR3 protein. Of about 300,000 distinct CDR3 sequences detected, 5.5% appear once; the ten largest clones hold about 8.2%. Regarding time point: pre-sensitization, week 0. Treatment meaning: therapeutic diphenylcyclopropenone sensitization with weekly scalp DPC. The sample was whole blood, taken in connection with sensitization to the hapten diphenylcyclopropenone (DPC). These receptors were collected from a young woman with alopecia areata. Some clones in this sample may be carry-over from other donors' samples.

The V call is TRBV6-2 or TRBV6-3, the J call TRBJ2-1, with D possibly matching TRBD1 (6 bases). Per the germline V gene, CDR1 is MNHEY and CDR2 is SVGEGT. CDR3 length equals 16 residues. V lost 3 bases, J lost 2 bases, and 14 bases lay in between. Here the CDR3 DNA reads TGTGCCAGCAGTTATCCGGACAGTCTGCCCTACAATGAGCAGTTCTTC. Residues: CASSYPDSLPYNEQFF.

This clonotype came up many times. The rearrangement uses TRBV28 and TRBJ2-7; D unresolved. The V gene's germline CDR1 is MDHEN and CDR2 SYDVKM. The CDR3 runs to 13 residues. V was cut by 8 bases and J by 3 bases, with 14 bases left in between. Here the CDR3 reads CASLRRGDYEQYF. CDR3 sequence (DNA): TGTGCCAGCTTAAGACGCGGAGACTACGAGCAGTACTTC.

This clonotype was detected many times. V gene TRBV7-2 combines with J gene TRBJ2-7, with TRBD1 matching over 9 bases. Unmatched junction bases numbered 11, after V lost 4 bases and J lost 7 bases. The CDR3 loop spans 15 amino acids. Germline V gene data show CDR1 as SGHTA and CDR2 as FQGNSA. The CDR3 loop reads CASSSGDRDSGEQYF. The CDR3 region has the DNA TGTGCCAGCAGCTCCGGGGACAGGGATTCGGGGGAGCAGTACTTC.

This clonotype was detected ten times or more. The CDR3 sequence is CASSLDSMNTEAFF. DNA for the CDR3: TGTGCCAGCAGTTTAGACAGCATGAACACTGAAGCTTTCTTT. This chain connects TRBV12-3 or TRBV12-4 to TRBJ1-1; D not certain. The CDR3 totals 14 residues. V was pared by 1 base and J by 0 bases, with 6 bases between.

DNA for the CDR3: TGTGCCGCTCGGACTAGCGGGGGGGGCTTATCGGGCACAGATACGCAGTATTTT. Translated: CAARTSGGGLSGTDTQYF. The chain is built from TRBV10-3 and TRBJ2-3; 15 bases line up with TRBD2. The V segment lost 11 bases and the J segment 1 base; nucleotides outside the gene matches: 13. Germline CDR1 and CDR2: ENHRY and SYGVKD. CDR3 length: 18 amino acids.

This clonotype came up many times. This rearrangement joins TRBV7-3 to TRBJ1-2, with TRBD1 matching over 9 bases. CDR1 is SGHTA, CDR2 FQGTGA, per germline. V trimming: 5 bases; J trimming: 4 bases; junction bases outside the gene matches: 8. The length of the CDR3 is 15 residues. CDR3: CASSLGQGRSYGYTF. Written as DNA, the CDR3 is TGTGCCAGCAGCCTGGGACAGGGACGGTCCTATGGCTACACCTTC.

The sample holds many counts of this clonotype. V is TRBV12-3 or TRBV12-4 and J is TRBJ1-2, with a tentative D call TRBD1 (6 bases). V was clipped by 3 bases and J by 5 bases, with 16 bases between them. The CDR3 contains 15 residues. The DNA of the CDR3 is TGTGCCAGCAGTTTGCCGGGGGCCCGAGTTTATGGCTACACCTTC. Its protein product is CASSLPGARVYGYTF.

There are a few counts of this clonotype. V and J are TRBV6-2 or TRBV6-3 and TRBJ2-1; D remains unclear. The CDR3 runs 11 residues. CDR1 and CDR2 from the germline V gene are MNHEY and SVGEGT. Trimming cost V 5 bases and J 9 bases, with 8 bases left between them. CDR3 sequence (DNA): TGTGCCAGCAGTGTAGAAGTTGAGCAGTTCTTC. Residues: CASSVEVEQFF.

This clonotype has at least ten counts. J is TRBJ2-5 and V is TRBV7-2; a weak D match, TRBD1 (6 bases). Trimming shortened V by 3 bases and J by 4 bases, and 12 bases separated the two germline ends. The CDR3 has 14 residues. The germline CDR1 and CDR2 sequences are SGHTA and FQGNSA. CDR3 region: CASSFQGSGETQYF. CDR3 DNA: TGTGCCAGCAGCTTTCAGGGGTCTGGAGAGACCCAGTACTTC.